This is a list of T cell receptor beta chains from one sample in a study of shared clonotypes between healthy human individuals. The repertoire was sequenced with immunoSEQ multiplex PCR; TCRdb's copy has only in-frame clones and lacks some. The sample contains approximately 700,000 clones, around three quarters of which appear only once. Sequenced sample: memory CD4+ T cells sorted from blood. Source of these receptors: a woman aged 25 to 39 in good health. Each CDR3 is given with its conserved first and last residue. Fields, in order: D gene, V gene, J gene, CDR3 protein. D genes are given only for firm matches.

d_gene: NA
v_gene: TRBV7-9
j_gene: TRBJ2-7
CDR3aa: CASSLQVGTYEQYF

d_gene: TRBD2
v_gene: TRBV5-4
j_gene: TRBJ2-1
CDR3aa: CASSLGGRHGEQFF

d_gene: NA
v_gene: TRBV21-1
j_gene: TRBJ2-1
CDR3aa: CASSKEEASGRAVYNEQFF

d_gene: TRBD1
v_gene: TRBV2
j_gene: TRBJ2-1
CDR3aa: CASRIGTGNNEQFF

d_gene: TRBD2
v_gene: TRBV5-1
j_gene: TRBJ2-3
CDR3aa: CASSFSGLARIQFGTDTQYF

d_gene: TRBD2
v_gene: TRBV6-1
j_gene: TRBJ2-7
CDR3aa: CASSEDPGLAGSYEQYF

d_gene: NA
v_gene: TRBV5-1
j_gene: TRBJ2-6
CDR3aa: CASSLFQGSGANVLTF

d_gene: NA
v_gene: TRBV6-5
j_gene: TRBJ2-4
CDR3aa: CASSPVPGAKNIQYF

d_gene: NA
v_gene: TRBV6-1
j_gene: TRBJ2-5
CDR3aa: CASKLRQETQYF

d_gene: NA
v_gene: TRBV7-9
j_gene: TRBJ1-4
CDR3aa: CASSSRLTASSNEKLFF

d_gene: NA
v_gene: TRBV6-5
j_gene: TRBJ2-7
CDR3aa: CASSVEAPVSYEQYF

d_gene: TRBD2
v_gene: TRBV5-1
j_gene: TRBJ2-5
CDR3aa: CASSLEGGPPQETQYF

d_gene: TRBD1
v_gene: TRBV5-1
j_gene: TRBJ2-5
CDR3aa: CASSFGTGAVTQYF

d_gene: TRBD2
v_gene: TRBV29-1
j_gene: TRBJ2-3
CDR3aa: CSTSGPGTDTQYF

d_gene: TRBD1
v_gene: TRBV5-1
j_gene: TRBJ2-1
CDR3aa: CASSPWTGAYNEQFF

d_gene: TRBD2
v_gene: TRBV27
j_gene: TRBJ2-1
CDR3aa: CAIWRLAGTDNEQFF

d_gene: TRBD1
v_gene: TRBV30
j_gene: TRBJ2-7
CDR3aa: CACRPGGIYEQYF

d_gene: NA
v_gene: TRBV5-8
j_gene: TRBJ2-3
CDR3aa: CASTPDGQHAGYTQYF